This T cell receptor beta chain emerged from a study of blood T cell repertoires in COVID-19. Turning to the study itself: PBMCs, B-cell-depleted T cells, or T cells were the source of the cDNA or gDNA that made up the material.

Assignment of participants to cohorts was predicated upon participant-reported clinical history. The junction had 5 bases not matched to a gene; V was cut back by 3 bases and J by 3 bases. The length of the CDR3 is 16 residues. In germline, CDR1 is KGHSH, CDR2 LQKENI. Here immunoSEQ multiplex PCR was the method, and the copy in TCRdb shows in-frame clones only, minus some. The sample carries 220,000 or so clones, 75% to 90% recorded once. The origin of this receptor is a man aged 50 to 59 who had been exposed to COVID-19. The chain combines TRBV18 with TRBJ2-1; 10 bases match TRBD2. The sequencing input was PBMCs or T cells enriched from blood (not recorded which). CDR3 loop: CASSPRTSGNYNEQFF. The CDR3 DNA follows: TGTGCCAGCTCACCTCGGACTAGCGGAAACTACAATGAGCAGTTCTTC.